The 23 T cell receptor beta chains below all came from one sample that was sequenced in a study of T cells in Graves' hyperthyroidism and ophthalmopathy. Authors of the study amplified TCR beta CDR3 regions from RNA transcripts. Carried out on the TCR CDR3, a first-round RT-PCR used the HTBI primer set. TCRdb reanalysed the multiplex PCR reads using MiXCR and keeps one entry per CDR3 protein. The data show some 440,000 distinct CDR3 sequences, around a sixth seen once. Sequencing was performed on blood. The receptors were sampled from a woman between 18 and 30 years old with Graves' hyperthyroidism.

The V call is TRBV19, the J call TRBJ2-1, with TRBD2 matching over 8 bases. The germline CDR1 and CDR2 sequences are LNHDA and SQIVND (reference sequence). Trimming cost V 1 base and J 8 bases; bases outside gene matches: 16. The CDR3 runs to 18 residues. The CDR3 protein is CASSIVVGLDAEQDEQFF. The CDR3 region has the DNA TGTGCCAGTAGTATAGTGGTGGGACTAGATGCTGAGCAGGATGAGCAGTTCTTC.

This clonotype was counted ten times or more. The CDR3 loop reads CASSEGYGGSYEQYF. Here the CDR3 DNA reads TGTGCCAGCAGTGAAGGCTACGGCGGCTCCTACGAGCAGTACTTC. The chain has TRBV6-1 and TRBJ2-7; D gene ambiguous. Germline V gene sequence: CDR1 MNHNS, CDR2 SASEGT. The CDR3 contains 15 residues. Trimming shortened V by 1 base and J by 0 bases, and 10 bases separated the two germline ends.

V usage is TRBV12-3 or TRBV12-4 and J usage is TRBJ2-7; tentatively, D is TRBD2 (6 bases). This CDR3 contains 13 residues. V lost 3 bases and J lost 5, with 11 bases in between. The DNA of the CDR3 is TGTGCCAGCAGTTTGGGGGGAAGAAACGAGCAGTACTTC. Translating gives CASSLGGRNEQYF.

The rearrangement links TRBV4-3 to TRBJ2-1, with D tentatively TRBD1 (6 bases). The CDR3 extends over 15 amino acids. Trimming pared 4 bases from V and 2 bases from J, leaving 12 bases between. The germline gives CDR1 LGHNA, CDR2 YSLEER. CDR3 protein: CASSPGTQTYNEQFF. The CDR3 DNA follows: TGCGCCAGCAGCCCCGGGACACAAACCTACAATGAGCAGTTCTTC.

This chain joins TRBV28 and TRBJ2-2, with 12 positions matching TRBD2. CDR1 is MDHEN, CDR2 SYDVKM, per germline. V was pared by 7 bases and J by 3 bases, with 9 bases of the junction left unmatched. The CDR3 loop spans 17 amino acids. This CDR3 reads CASTPTSGSSDTGELFF. CDR3 coding DNA: TGTGCCAGCACCCCGACTAGCGGGAGTTCTGACACCGGGGAGCTGTTTTTT.

This clonotype was detected many times. The chain links TRBV20-1 to TRBJ1-1; D is unclear. Deletions cut 6 bases from V and 1 base from J, with 21 bases between. The germline V gene encodes CDR1 DFQATT and CDR2 SNEGSKA (reference sequence). The CDR3 consists of 16 residues. Written as DNA, the CDR3 is TGCAGTGCAGAAACCCCGCTGCGACGGGCGAACACTGAAGCTTTCTTT. This encodes CSAETPLRRANTEAFF.

This clonotype has ten or more counts. This sequence joins TRBV29-1 and TRBJ1-3; 9 bases are a match to TRBD1. Per the germline V gene, CDR1 is SQVTM and CDR2 is ANQGSEA. V lost 6 bases and J lost 7; bases outside the gene matches: 10. The CDR3 is made up of 14 amino acids. CDR3 DNA: TGCAGCGTCGAGAGGACAGGGGCTCGGAACACCATATATTTT. This sequence encodes CSVERTGARNTIYF. Combining the CDR3 with reference TRBV29-1 and TRBJ1-3 gives the whole variable domain SAVISQKPSRDICQRGTSLTIQCQVDSQVTMMFWYRQQPGQSLTLIATANQGSEATYESGFVIDKFPISRPNLTFSTLTVSNMSPEDSSIYLCSVERTGARNTIYFGEGSWLTVV.

The gene calls are TRBV20-1 and TRBJ2-1, with 8 bases matching TRBD1. CDR1 DFQATT and CDR2 SNEGSKA come from the germline V gene (reference sequence). This CDR3 has 13 residues. CDR3 in amino acids: CANFGDRNNEQFF. The CDR3 region has the DNA TGCGCTAATTTCGGGGACAGGAACAATGAGCAGTTCTTC.

This clonotype was counted ten times or more. The chain has TRBV5-1 and TRBJ1-2; 7 bases are a match to TRBD1. CDR3 length: 15 residues. Per the germline V gene, CDR1 is SGHRS and CDR2 is YFSETQ. V dropped 2 bases and J dropped 4; count of bases not matched to a gene: 8. The CDR3 DNA is TGCGCCAGCAGCTTTGAAGGGGGCGACTCCTATGGCTACACCTTC. It specifies CASSFEGGDSYGYTF.

In its sample, this clonotype was seen many times. This CDR3 reads CSARAGVQPQHF. CDR3 bases: TGCAGTGCTAGAGCAGGGGTCCAGCCCCAGCATTTT. The chain employs TRBV20-1 and TRBJ1-5; maybe TRBD1 (6 bases). V was cut by 1 base and J by 7 bases, with 8 bases left in between. Germline-derived CDR1 and CDR2 are DFQATT and SNEGSKA (reference sequence). This CDR3 comprises 12 residues.

This clonotype came up many times. The chain is built from TRBV5-1 and TRBJ1-2; perhaps TRBD1 as D (5 bases). CDR1 is SGHRS, CDR2 YFSETQ, per germline. Trimming removed 4 bases from V and 2 bases from J, with 21 bases in between. The CDR3 totals 17 residues. The CDR3 region is CASSPDPETGPNYGYTF. CDR3 nucleotide sequence: TGCGCCAGCAGCCCAGATCCAGAAACGGGACCCAACTATGGCTACACCTTC.

This clonotype was found a few times. The chain uses TRBV24-1 and TRBJ1-2, with TRBD1 identical over 8 bases. The germline V gene has CDR1 KGHDR and CDR2 SFDVKD. The CDR3 totals 14 residues. The trim removed 0 bases at V and 6 bases at J, leaving 2 bases unmatched. The CDR3 sequence: CATSDLDRGDGYTF. The CDR3 DNA is TGTGCCACCAGTGATTTGGACAGGGGAGATGGCTACACCTTC.

Worth noting for this clonotype: Given a much more abundant clone one base away, this may be a read error. The chain links TRBV12-3 or TRBV12-4 to TRBJ1-2, with 9 bases aligning to TRBD1. This CDR3 region has 14 residues. Written as DNA, the CDR3 is TGTGCCAGCGGTTTGACAGGGGGAAACTATGGCTACACCTTC. As protein: CASGLTGGNYGYTF.

This clonotype was counted many times. CDR3 sequence reads: CASSQDRAETQYF. DNA for the CDR3: TGTGCCAGCAGCCAGGACAGGGCGGAGACCCAGTACTTC. This chain connects TRBV12-3 or TRBV12-4 to TRBJ2-5; 8 bases align to TRBD1. V lost 6 bases to trimming and J lost 5 bases; unmatched junction nucleotides: 5. This CDR3 is 13 amino acids long.

This clonotype was found many times. The V and J genes are TRBV7-9 and TRBJ2-7, with no clear D. Germline V gene lookup returns CDR1 SEHNR and CDR2 FQNEAQ (reference sequence). Trimming removed 0 bases at V and 5 bases at J, with 11 bases between. The CDR3 totals 14 residues. The CDR3 DNA follows: TGTGCCAGCAGCTTAGCGGGCAGGCCTCACGAGCAGTACTTC. It is translated as CASSLAGRPHEQYF.

This clonotype was picked up many times. The chain employs TRBV6-2 or TRBV6-3 and TRBJ2-5; D uncertain. V was shortened by 0 bases and J by 5 bases, with 22 bases between the two germline ends. The germline CDR1 and CDR2 sequences are MNHEY and SVGEGT. The CDR3 runs 18 residues. CDR3: CASSYSVHATHRRETQYF. The CDR3 DNA follows: TGTGCCAGCAGTTACTCGGTTCATGCGACACACCGACGTGAGACCCAGTACTTC.

This clonotype showed up many times. The junction shows a germline mismatch at one end, possibly a read error. This chain links TRBV3-1 with TRBJ1-5; a weak D match, TRBD1 (6 bases). CDR3 size: 13 residues. Germline V gene lookup returns CDR1 LGHDT and CDR2 YNNKEL (reference sequence). CDR3 DNA: TGCGCCAGCAGCCAGGGGAGCAATCAGCCCCAGCATTTT. The encoded protein is CASSQGSNQPQHF.

This clonotype has only a few counts. The chain joins TRBV6-1 to TRBJ1-4, with TRBD1 matching 7 bases. The V segment lost 10 bases and the J segment 5 bases; nucleotides outside the gene matches: 13. CDR3 length equals 15 residues. Germline CDR1 is MNHNS and CDR2 is SASEGT. The CDR3 DNA is TGTGCCACCATATCAAAGGGGGCTGGGAATGAAAAACTGTTTTTT. This encodes CATISKGAGNEKLFF.

A remark on this clonotype: This may be a read error, as it is one base from a much larger clone. This chain connects TRBV28 to TRBJ2-1; perhaps TRBD2 as D (6 bases). Judging by the DNA end, TRBJ2-7 fits better; the J call may be wrong. The CDR3 is 15 residues long. Germline V gene data show CDR1 as MDHEN and CDR2 as SYDVKM. CDR3 region: CASTTLAVGYNEQYF. DNA of the CDR3: TGTGCCAGCACCACTTTAGCGGTAGGATACAATGAGCAGTACTTC.

This clonotype occurred many times. CDR3 nucleotide sequence: TGTGCCAGCAGCTCCCTGGGGTGGGATGGTGACTATGGCTACACCTTC. Its protein is CASSSLGWDGDYGYTF. This chain uses TRBV5-6 with TRBJ1-2; no clear D gene. CDR3 length: 16 residues. V was cut by 3 bases and J by 3 bases, with 18 bases left in between. Germline CDR1 and CDR2: SGHDT and YYEEEE.

The chain employs TRBV6-1 and TRBJ2-3; 7 positions agree with TRBD1. Germline-derived CDR1 and CDR2 are MNHNS and SASEGT. V was clipped by 6 bases and J by 1 base; unmatched bases: 4. This CDR3 is 14 amino acids long. CDR3 coding DNA: TGTGCCAGCAGGTCTGACAGGGGCACAGATACGCAGTATTTT. Encoded protein: CASRSDRGTDTQYF.

This clonotype was seen a handful of times. This chain joins TRBV29-1 and TRBJ2-5, with 8 bases matching TRBD1. The CDR3 covers 15 residues. The germline gives CDR1 SQVTM, CDR2 ANQGSEA. After removal of 8 bases from V and 1 base from J, the junction contained 12 bases not matched to a gene. CDR3 sequence (DNA): TGCAGCCTTTGCTATACAGGGGGACCCCAAGAGACCCAGTACTTC. It specifies CSLCYTGGPQETQYF.

This clonotype was counted only a few times. The chain carries TRBV6-1 and TRBJ1-2; D is uncertain. This CDR3 contains 13 residues. Trimming shortened V by 6 bases and J by 6 bases, and 14 bases separated the two germline ends. Germline V gene sequence: CDR1 MNHNS, CDR2 SASEGT. CDR3 loop: CASSPAGWNGYTF. CDR3 DNA sequence: TGTGCCAGCAGCCCCGCGGGTTGGAATGGCTACACCTTC.